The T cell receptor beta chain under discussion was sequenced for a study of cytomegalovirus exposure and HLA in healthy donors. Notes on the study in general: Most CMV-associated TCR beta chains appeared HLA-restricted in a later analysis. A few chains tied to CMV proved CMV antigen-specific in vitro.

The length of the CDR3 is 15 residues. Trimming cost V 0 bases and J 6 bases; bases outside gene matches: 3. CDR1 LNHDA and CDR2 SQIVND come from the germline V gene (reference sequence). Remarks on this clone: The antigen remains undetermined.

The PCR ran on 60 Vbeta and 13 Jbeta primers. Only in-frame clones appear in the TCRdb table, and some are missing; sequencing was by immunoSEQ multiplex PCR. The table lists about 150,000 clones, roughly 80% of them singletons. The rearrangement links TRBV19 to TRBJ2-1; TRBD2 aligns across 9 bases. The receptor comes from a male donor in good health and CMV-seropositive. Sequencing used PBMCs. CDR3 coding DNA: TGTGCCAGTAGTATAGAACTAGCGGGTACCAATGAGCAGTTCTTC. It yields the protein CASSIELAGTNEQFF.